This note documents a single TCR beta chain sequence. Authors' processing steps: Reference gene primer amplification yielded estimated nucleated cell counts. Produced via immunoSEQ multiplex PCR; TCRdb's table is partial and in-frame only. The V and J calls and the clone size are those of that table, but D and trimming were determined from the DNA. The sample comprises around 120,000 clones, 75% to 90% of which are singletons, and roughly 2.4% rests with the top ten. These data belong to a study of blood T cell repertoires in COVID-19. Study information: Samples of COVID-19 (acute and convalescent) were obtained from the United States, Italy and Spain. PBMCs, B-cell-depleted T cells, or T cells provided the cDNA or gDNA that made up the material.

Trimming took off 5 bases at V and 1 base at J, with 17 bases between the two ends. This CDR3 is 16 amino acids long. Germline CDR1 reads MNHEY; CDR2 reads SMNVEV (reference sequence). The clonotype comes from a man aged 25 to 45 with acute or convalescent COVID-19. This chain connects TRBV27 to TRBJ1-1, with D tentatively TRBD1 (5 bases). Specimen: peripheral blood. CDR3 amino acids: CASSIWRGAKNTEAFF. The CDR3 nucleotides are TGTGCCAGCAGTATCTGGAGGGGCGCGAAGAACACTGAAGCTTTCTTT.